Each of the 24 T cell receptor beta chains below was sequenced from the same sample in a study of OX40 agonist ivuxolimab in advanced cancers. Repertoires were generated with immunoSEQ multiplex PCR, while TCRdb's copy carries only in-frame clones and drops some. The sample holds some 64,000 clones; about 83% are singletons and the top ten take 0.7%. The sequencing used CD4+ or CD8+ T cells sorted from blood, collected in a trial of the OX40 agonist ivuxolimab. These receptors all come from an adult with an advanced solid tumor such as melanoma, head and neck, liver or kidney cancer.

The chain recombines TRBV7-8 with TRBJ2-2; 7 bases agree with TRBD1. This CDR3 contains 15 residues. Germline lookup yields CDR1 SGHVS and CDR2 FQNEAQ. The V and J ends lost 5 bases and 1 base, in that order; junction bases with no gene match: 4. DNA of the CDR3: TGTGCCAGCAGCCCCCGGACAGGGAACACCGGGGAGCTGTTTTTT. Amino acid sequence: CASSPRTGNTGELFF.

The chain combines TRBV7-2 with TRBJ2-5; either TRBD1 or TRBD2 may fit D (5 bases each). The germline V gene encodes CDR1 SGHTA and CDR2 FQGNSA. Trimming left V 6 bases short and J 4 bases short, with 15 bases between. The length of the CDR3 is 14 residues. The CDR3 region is CASRLGWGLETQYF. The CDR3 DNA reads TGTGCCAGCAGGTTGGGATGGGGGTTAGAGACCCAGTACTTC.

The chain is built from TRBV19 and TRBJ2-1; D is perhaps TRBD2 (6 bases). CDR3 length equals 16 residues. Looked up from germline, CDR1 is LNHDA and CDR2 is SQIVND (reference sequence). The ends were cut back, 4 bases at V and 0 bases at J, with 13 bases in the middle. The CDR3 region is CASSTGTLSSYNEQFF. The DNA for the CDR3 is TGTGCCAGTAGTACCGGGACTCTCAGCTCCTACAATGAGCAGTTCTTC.

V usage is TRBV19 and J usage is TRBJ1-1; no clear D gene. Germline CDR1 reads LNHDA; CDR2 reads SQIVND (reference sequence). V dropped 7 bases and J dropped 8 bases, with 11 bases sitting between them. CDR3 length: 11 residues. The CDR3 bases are TGTGCCAGTAAGGAAGACCGAGAAGCTTTCTTT. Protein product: CASKEDREAFF.

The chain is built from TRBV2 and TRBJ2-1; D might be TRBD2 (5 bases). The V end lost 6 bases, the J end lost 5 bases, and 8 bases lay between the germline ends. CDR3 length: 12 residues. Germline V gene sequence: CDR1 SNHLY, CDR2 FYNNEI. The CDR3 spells CASRRADNEQFF. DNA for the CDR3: TGTGCCAGCAGAAGAGCGGACAATGAGCAGTTCTTC.

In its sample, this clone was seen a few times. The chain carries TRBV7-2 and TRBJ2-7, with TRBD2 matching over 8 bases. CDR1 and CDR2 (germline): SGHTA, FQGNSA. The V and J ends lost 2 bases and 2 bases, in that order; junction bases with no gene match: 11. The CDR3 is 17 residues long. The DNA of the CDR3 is TGTGCCAGCAGCTTATGGCCTCCGGGAGGGACTGCCTACGAGCAGTACTTC. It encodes CASSLWPPGGTAYEQYF.

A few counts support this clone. For the CDR3, the DNA is TGTGCCAGCAGCGAACAGGGGGACAATGAGCAGTTCTTC. It is translated as CASSEQGDNEQFF. The chain uses TRBV9 and TRBJ2-1; 8 nucleotides agree with TRBD1. Per germline, CDR1 SGDLS and CDR2 YYNGEE. The J segment lost 5 bases and the V segment lost 3 bases, leaving 1 base of the junction unmatched. This CDR3 contains 13 residues.

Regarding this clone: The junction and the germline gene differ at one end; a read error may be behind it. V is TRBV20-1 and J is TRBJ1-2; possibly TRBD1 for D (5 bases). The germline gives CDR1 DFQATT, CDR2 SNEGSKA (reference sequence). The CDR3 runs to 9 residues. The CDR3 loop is CSARPPGDF. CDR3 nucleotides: TGCAGTGCTAGGCCCCCGGGGGACTTC.

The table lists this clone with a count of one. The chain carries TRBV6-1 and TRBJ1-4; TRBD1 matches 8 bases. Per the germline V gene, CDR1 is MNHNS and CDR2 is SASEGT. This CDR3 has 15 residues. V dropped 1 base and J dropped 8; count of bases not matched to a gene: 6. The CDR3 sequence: CASSEVGTGNEKLFF. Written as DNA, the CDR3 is TGTGCCAGCAGTGAAGTTGGGACAGGCAACGAAAAACTGTTTTTT.

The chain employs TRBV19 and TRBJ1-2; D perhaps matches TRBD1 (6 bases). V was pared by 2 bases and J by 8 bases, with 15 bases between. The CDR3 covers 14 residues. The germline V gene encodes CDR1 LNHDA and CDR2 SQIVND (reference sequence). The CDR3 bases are TGTGCCAGTAGTATAAACCGCAGGGGAGACGGCTACACCTTC. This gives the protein CASSINRRGDGYTF. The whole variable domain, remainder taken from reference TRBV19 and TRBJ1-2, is DGGITQSPKYLFRKEGQNVTLSCEQNLNHDAMYWYRQDPGQGLRLIYYSQIVNDFQKGDIAEGYSVSREKKESFPLTVTSAQKNPTAFYLCASSINRRGDGYTFGSGTRLTVV.

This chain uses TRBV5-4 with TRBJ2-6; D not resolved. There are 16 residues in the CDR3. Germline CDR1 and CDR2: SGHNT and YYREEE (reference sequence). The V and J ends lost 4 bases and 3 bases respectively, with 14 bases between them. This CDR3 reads CASSPPAQGGANVLTF. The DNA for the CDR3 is TGTGCCAGCAGCCCCCCGGCGCAAGGTGGGGCCAACGTCCTGACTTTC.

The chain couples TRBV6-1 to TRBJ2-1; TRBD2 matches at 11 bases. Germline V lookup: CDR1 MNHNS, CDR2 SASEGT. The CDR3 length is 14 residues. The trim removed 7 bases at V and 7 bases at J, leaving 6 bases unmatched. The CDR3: CASTIAGGRNEQFF. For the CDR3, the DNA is TGTGCCAGCACCATAGCGGGGGGGCGGAATGAGCAGTTCTTC.

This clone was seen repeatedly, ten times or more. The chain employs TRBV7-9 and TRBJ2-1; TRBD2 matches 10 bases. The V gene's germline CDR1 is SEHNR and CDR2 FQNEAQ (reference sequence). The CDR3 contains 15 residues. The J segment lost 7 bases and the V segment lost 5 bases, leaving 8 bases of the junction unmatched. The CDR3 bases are TGTGCCAGCAGCCCCGGACTAGCGGAAGGTAATGAGCAGTTCTTC. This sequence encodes CASSPGLAEGNEQFF.

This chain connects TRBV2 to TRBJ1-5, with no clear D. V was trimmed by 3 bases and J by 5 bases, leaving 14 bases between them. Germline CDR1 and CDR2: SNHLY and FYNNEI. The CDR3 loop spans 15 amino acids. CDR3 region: CASSEEGGVYQPQHF. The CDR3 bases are TGTGCCAGCAGTGAGGAGGGAGGAGTGTATCAGCCCCAGCATTTT.

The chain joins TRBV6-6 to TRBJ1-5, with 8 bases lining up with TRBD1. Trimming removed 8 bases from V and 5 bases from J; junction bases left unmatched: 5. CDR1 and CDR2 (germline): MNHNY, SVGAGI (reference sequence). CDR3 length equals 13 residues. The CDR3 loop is CASGRTGYQPQHF. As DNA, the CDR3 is TGTGCCAGCGGACGGACAGGGTATCAGCCCCAGCATTTT.

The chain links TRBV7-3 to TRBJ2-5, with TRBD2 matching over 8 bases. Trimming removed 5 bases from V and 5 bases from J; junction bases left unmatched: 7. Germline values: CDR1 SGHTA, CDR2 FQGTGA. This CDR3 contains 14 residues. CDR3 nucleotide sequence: TGTGCCAGCAGCCGCGGGGGGCCGGAGGAGACCCAGTACTTC. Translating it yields CASSRGGPEETQYF.

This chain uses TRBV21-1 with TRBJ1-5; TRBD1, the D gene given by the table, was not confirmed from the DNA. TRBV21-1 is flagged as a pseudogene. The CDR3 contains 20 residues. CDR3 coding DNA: TGTGCCACCCCGAGGCCCCTAACAGGGGGCGGAATACCACTCAATCAGCCCCAGCATTTT. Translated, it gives CATPRPLTGGGIPLNQPQHF.

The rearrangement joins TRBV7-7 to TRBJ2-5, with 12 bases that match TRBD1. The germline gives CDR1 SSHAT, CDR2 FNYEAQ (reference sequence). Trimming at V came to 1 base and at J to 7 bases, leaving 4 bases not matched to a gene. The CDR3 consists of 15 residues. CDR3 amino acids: CASSLEGQGAGTQYF. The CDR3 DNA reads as TGTGCCAGCAGCTTAGAGGGACAGGGGGCAGGGACCCAGTACTTC.

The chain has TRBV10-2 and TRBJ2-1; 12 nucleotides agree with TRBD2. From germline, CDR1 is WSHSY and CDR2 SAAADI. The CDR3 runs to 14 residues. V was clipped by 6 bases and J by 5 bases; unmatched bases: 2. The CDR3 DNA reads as TGCGCCAGCAGCGGACTAGCGGGGAACAATGAGCAGTTCTTC. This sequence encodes CASSGLAGNNEQFF.

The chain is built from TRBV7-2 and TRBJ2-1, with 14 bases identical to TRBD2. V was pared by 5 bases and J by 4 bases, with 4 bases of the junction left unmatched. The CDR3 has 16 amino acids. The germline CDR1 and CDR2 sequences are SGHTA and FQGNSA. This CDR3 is CASSRLAGGGYNEQFF. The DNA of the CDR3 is TGTGCCAGCAGCCGACTAGCGGGGGGGGGATACAATGAGCAGTTCTTC.

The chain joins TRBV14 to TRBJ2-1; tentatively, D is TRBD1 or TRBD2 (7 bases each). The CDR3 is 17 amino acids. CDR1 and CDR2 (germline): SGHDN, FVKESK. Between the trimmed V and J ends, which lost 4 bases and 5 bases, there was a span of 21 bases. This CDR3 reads CASSLLPGGGRHNEQFF. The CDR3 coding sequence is TGTGCCAGCAGCCTACTCCCAGGGGGAGGGCGACACAATGAGCAGTTCTTC.

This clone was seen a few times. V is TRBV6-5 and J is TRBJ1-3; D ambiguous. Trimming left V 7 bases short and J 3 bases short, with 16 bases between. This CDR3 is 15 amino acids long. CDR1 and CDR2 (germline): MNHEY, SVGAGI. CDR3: CASTLGGFGGNTIYF. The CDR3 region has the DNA TGTGCCAGCACTCTTGGAGGGTTTGGTGGAAACACCATATATTTT.

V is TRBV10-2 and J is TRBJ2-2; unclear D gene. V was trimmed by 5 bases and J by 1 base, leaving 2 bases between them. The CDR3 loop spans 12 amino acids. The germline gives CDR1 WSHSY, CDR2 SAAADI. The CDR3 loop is CASSRNTGELFF. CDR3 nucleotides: TGCGCCAGCAGTCGGAACACCGGGGAGCTGTTTTTT.

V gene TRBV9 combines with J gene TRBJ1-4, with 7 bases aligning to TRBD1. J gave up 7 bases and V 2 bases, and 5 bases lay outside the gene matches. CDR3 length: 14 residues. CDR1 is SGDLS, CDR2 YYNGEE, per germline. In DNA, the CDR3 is TGTGCCAGCAGCGTTACAGGGGACCCTGAAAAACTGTTTTTT. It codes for CASSVTGDPEKLFF.